Following are 14 T cell receptor beta chains from one sample sequenced in a study of T cells in Graves' hyperthyroidism and ophthalmopathy. Regions amplified from RNA transcripts were the TCR beta CDR3 regions. When the TCR CDR3 underwent first-round RT-PCR, the HTBI primer set was used. Via MiXCR, TCRdb re-called the multiplex PCR reads, giving one row per CDR3 protein. This sample has fewer than 750,000 distinct CDR3 sequences, with about 14% found just once. Sequenced input: blood. Receptor source: a woman aged 50 to 65 with Graves' ophthalmopathy.

There are many counts of this clonotype. The chain uses TRBV6-2 or TRBV6-3 and TRBJ2-3, with 11 positions matching TRBD2. The CDR3 sequence is 19 residues long. With V trimmed by 2 bases and J by 1 base, 11 bases remained unmatched. The germline gives CDR1 MNHEY, CDR2 SVGEGT. The CDR3 DNA reads as TGTGCCAGCAGTTACAACGTAGCGGGAGGGCGAAGGGGCACAGATACGCAGTATTTT. Its protein product is CASSYNVAGGRRGTDTQYF.

This clonotype was picked up many times. The chain carries TRBV12-3 or TRBV12-4 and TRBJ1-2; D uncertain. Trimming left V 2 bases short and J 6 bases short, with 7 bases between. The CDR3 length is 12 residues. In DNA form, the CDR3 reads TGTGCCAGCAGTTTACTGGGGAATGGCTACACCTTC. Translated, it gives CASSLLGNGYTF.

This clonotype was picked up a small number of times. J is TRBJ2-2 and V is TRBV18; 7 bases line up with TRBD1. The germline gives CDR1 KGHSH, CDR2 LQKENI. Trimming removed 7 bases from V and 2 bases from J; junction bases left unmatched: 7. The CDR3 sequence is 15 residues long. DNA of the CDR3: TGTGCCAGCTTACTGACAGGGACCAACACCGGGGAGCTGTTTTTT. It translates to CASLLTGTNTGELFF.

For the CDR3, the DNA is TGTGCCACCAGTGATCCGCCGAGAGCCGGGGAGCTGTTTTTT. Its protein product is CATSDPPRAGELFF. J is TRBJ2-2 and V is TRBV24-1; no reliable D call. Germline CDR1 KGHDR, CDR2 SFDVKD. The CDR3 consists of 14 residues. Trimming shortened V by 3 bases and J by 6 bases, and 10 bases separated the two germline ends.

There are a few counts of this clonotype. The chain carries TRBV20-1 and TRBJ2-7; D ambiguous. The CDR3 extends over 14 amino acids. Trimming cost V 0 bases and J 5 bases, with 14 bases left between them. CDR1 is DFQATT, CDR2 SNEGSKA, per germline (reference sequence). This chain's CDR3 is CSARDLVSPHEQYF. The DNA of the CDR3 is TGCAGTGCTAGAGATTTGGTCAGTCCCCACGAGCAGTACTTC.

A note on this clonotype: The DNA is omitted, as the CDR3 cannot be located on it reliably, and the CDR3 follows TCRdb's listing. V is TRBV5-1 and J is TRBJ2-7; the tabulated D call, TRBD1, remains unverified against the DNA. Germline CDR1 is SGHRS and CDR2 is YFSETQ. Including both end residues, the CDR3 is 21 amino acids long. The CDR3 sequence: CASSFYICSAQAGQVSYEQYF.

In its sample, this clonotype was seen many times. This rearrangement joins TRBV29-1 to TRBJ2-1, with 8 positions matching TRBD1. The V gene's germline CDR1 is SQVTM and CDR2 ANQGSEA. The CDR3 is made up of 13 amino acids. Trimming at V came to 3 bases and at J to 9 bases, leaving 7 bases not matched to a gene. The CDR3 coding sequence is TGCAGCGTTGAGGACAGGGTTCCCCTTGAGCAGTTCTTC. It specifies CSVEDRVPLEQFF.

This clonotype showed up many times. The rearrangement links TRBV6-2 or TRBV6-3 to TRBJ2-1; 10 bases fit TRBD2. The germline gives CDR1 MNHEY, CDR2 SVGEGT. J gave up 7 bases and V 5 bases, and 8 bases lay outside the gene matches. The length of the CDR3 is 15 residues. Here the CDR3 reads CASSSGRALGNEQFF. CDR3 DNA: TGTGCCAGCAGTAGCGGGAGGGCCCTCGGGAATGAGCAGTTCTTC.

To note about this clonotype: This could be a read error, since a much larger clone is one nucleotide away. This sequence joins TRBV20-1 and TRBJ1-4; no clear D. The CDR3 length is 15 residues. Germline values: CDR1 DFQATT, CDR2 SNEGSKA (reference sequence). V lost 1 base, J lost 7 bases, and 16 bases lay in between. CDR3 nucleotide sequence: TGCAGTGCTAGAGCCCGGGCCTTCGACGGTGAAAAACTGTTTTTT. It codes for CSARARAFDGEKLFF.

In this sample, this clonotype turned up a few times. CDR3 in DNA: TGTGCCAGCAGCCAAGGTTACCAAAAAAATGAGCAGTTCTTC. Amino acids: CASSQGYQKNEQFF. The chain joins TRBV3-1 to TRBJ2-1; D is undetermined. CDR1 is LGHDT, CDR2 YNNKEL, per germline (reference sequence). The germline V and J ends were trimmed by 1 base and 7 bases, with 11 bases remaining between them. The CDR3 contains 14 residues.

This clonotype was found a few times. This chain uses TRBV5-8 with TRBJ1-1; no clear D. With 4 bases removed from V and 5 bases from J, the gap between germline ends came to 18 bases. Germline V gives CDR1 SGHTS, CDR2 YDEGEE. The CDR3 has 15 residues. For the CDR3, the DNA is TGTGCCAGCAGCCAACCCCGGTACAGAGGTACTGAAGCTTTCTTT. Translated: CASSQPRYRGTEAFF.

This clonotype was picked up many times. The J gene is TRBJ2-3, the V gene TRBV7-9; 12 bases are shared with TRBD2. Germline lookup yields CDR1 SEHNR and CDR2 FQNEAQ (reference sequence). After removal of 3 bases from V and 5 bases from J, the junction contained 0 bases not matched to a gene. The CDR3 extends over 14 amino acids. The CDR3 sequence is CASSLGLAGDTQYF. As DNA, the CDR3 is TGTGCCAGCAGCTTGGGACTAGCGGGAGATACGCAGTATTTT.

This clonotype was seen ten or more times. J is TRBJ2-5 and V is TRBV9; D is possibly TRBD2 (7 bases). V lost 4 bases, J lost 4 bases, and 17 bases lay in between. Per germline, CDR1 SGDLS and CDR2 YYNGEE. CDR3 length: 15 amino acids. CDR3 protein: CASSTWGGGGETQYF. The CDR3 bases are TGTGCCAGCAGCACCTGGGGGGGCGGCGGAGAGACCCAGTACTTC.

The chain employs TRBV5-5 and TRBJ2-7; D not resolved. The V and J ends lost 0 bases and 2 bases respectively, with 15 bases between them. The CDR3 sequence is 16 residues long. Germline values: CDR1 SGHKS, CDR2 YYEKEE (reference sequence). The CDR3 reads CASSLARIVGTYEQYF. In DNA form, the CDR3 reads TGTGCCAGCAGCTTGGCCCGAATCGTGGGAACCTACGAGCAGTACTTC.